The 18 T cell receptor beta chains below come from one sample, sequenced in a study of cytomegalovirus exposure and HLA in healthy donors (dated by TCRdb to 2016 to 2017). The library was prepared using the immunoSEQ multiplex PCR assay. TCRdb carries this immuneACCESS record with in-frame sequences only. Its versions omit some clonotypes, under half of them owing to an unresolved V gene in the studies checked, with the rest unexplained. For this sample the table gives 110,000 to 150,000 clones, of which roughly nine tenths were detected only once. About 8.2% of the sample comes from the top ten. The specimen was PBMCs. The origin of the receptors is a woman between 18 and 29 years old in good health and CMV-seropositive.

J is TRBJ2-5 and V is TRBV6-5; no definite D call. V was pared by 5 bases and J by 5 bases, with 3 bases between. The germline V gene has CDR1 MNHEY and CDR2 SVGAGI. The length of the CDR3 is 10 residues. The CDR3 protein is CASSRETQYF. CDR3 DNA sequence: TGTGCCAGCAGTCGGGAGACCCAGTACTTC.

The chain carries TRBV15 and TRBJ2-5; 7 nucleotides line up with TRBD1. The V gene end was trimmed by 3 bases and the J gene end by 2 bases; junction bases not matched to a gene: 0. Germline lookup yields CDR1 LNHNV and CDR2 YYDKDF (reference sequence). The CDR3 has 13 amino acids. The CDR3 nucleotides read TGTGCCACCAGCAGGGGACAGCAAGAGACCCAGTACTTC. Translating gives CATSRGQQETQYF.

The chain is built from TRBV4-2 and TRBJ2-2, with 9 bases that match TRBD1. Unmatched junction bases numbered 17, after V lost 0 bases and J lost 3 bases. CDR1 and CDR2 (germline): LGHNA, YNFKEQ. This CDR3 is 21 amino acids long. The CDR3 region has the DNA TGTGCCAGCAGCCAAGATTATTCGCCGCTTCTGACAGGGGGTGACACCGGGGAGCTGTTTTTT. Protein: CASSQDYSPLLTGGDTGELFF.

This clone was recorded once. V is TRBV19 and J is TRBJ2-7, with D uncertain. This CDR3 comprises 13 residues. The V gene's germline CDR1 is LNHDA and CDR2 SQIVND (reference sequence). Trimming took 5 bases from V and 0 from J, leaving 8 bases between them. The CDR3 loop reads CASSDMFSYEQYF. The CDR3 region has the DNA TGTGCCAGTAGTGACATGTTCTCCTACGAGCAGTACTTC.

The V gene is TRBV5-1, the J gene TRBJ1-1, with D unclear. The germline V and J ends were trimmed by 1 base and 4 bases, with 11 bases remaining between them. This CDR3 comprises 14 residues. Germline CDR1 SGHRS, CDR2 YFSETQ. The CDR3 sequence is CASSLFGSGTEAFF. CDR3 sequence (DNA): TGCGCCAGCAGCTTGTTTGGCTCTGGCACTGAAGCTTTCTTT.

J is TRBJ1-2 and V is TRBV20-1; D perhaps matches TRBD1 (6 bases). The CDR3 sequence is 11 residues long. Per the germline V gene, CDR1 is DFQATT and CDR2 is SNEGSKA (reference sequence). Between the trimmed V and J ends, which lost 3 bases and 4 bases, there was a span of 6 bases. Here the CDR3 DNA reads TGCAGTGCTAGGGACAGCTATGGCTACACCTTC. Its protein is CSARDSYGYTF.

This chain connects TRBV5-6 to TRBJ2-5; TRBD2 matches at 12 bases. CDR1 is SGHDT, CDR2 YYEEEE, per germline. V shed 4 bases, J shed 2 bases, and the junction held 3 bases outside the gene matches. CDR3 length: 15 amino acids. CDR3 in DNA: TGTGCCAGCAGCCAGCTAGCGGGGGGGCAAGAGACCCAGTACTTC. Encoded protein: CASSQLAGGQETQYF.

CDR3 sequence reads: CAWSVRDREYEQYF. The DNA for the CDR3 is TGTGCCTGGAGTGTACGTGACAGGGAATACGAGCAGTACTTC. The V and J genes are TRBV30 and TRBJ2-7, with 7 bases that match TRBD1. Germline assignment: CDR1 GTSNPN and CDR2 SVGIG (reference sequence). J lost 4 bases, V lost 0 bases, and 6 bases had no gene match. The CDR3 has 14 residues. Supplemented by reference TRBV30 and TRBJ2-7, the full variable domain reads SQTIHQWPATLVQPVGSPLSLECTVEGTSNPNLYWYRQAAGRGLQLLFYSVGIGQISSEVPQNLSASRPQDRQFILSSKKLLLSDSGFYLCAWSVRDREYEQYFGPGTRLTVT.

As for this clone: Other nucleotide sequences from this sample produce the same CDR3. The chain couples TRBV7-9 to TRBJ1-1; D ambiguous. Germline V gene sequence: CDR1 SEHNR, CDR2 FQNEAQ (reference sequence). The CDR3 sequence is 14 residues long. The ends were cut back, 6 bases at V and 0 bases at J, with 11 bases in the middle. CDR3: CASSSGVMNTEAFF. The CDR3 nucleotides are TGTGCCAGCAGTTCGGGTGTTATGAACACTGAAGCTTTCTTT.

This chain uses TRBV7-6 with TRBJ2-7; 7 nucleotides line up with TRBD1. Germline values: CDR1 SGHVS, CDR2 FNYEAQ. Trimming cost V 3 bases and J 6 bases; bases outside gene matches: 2. The CDR3 extends over 12 amino acids. CDR3 DNA sequence: TGTGCCAGCAGCTTTTGGGACAGCGAGCAGTACTTC. This gives the protein CASSFWDSEQYF.

The chain has TRBV2 and TRBJ1-4; 7 nucleotides align to TRBD1. The CDR3 length is 16 residues. The germline gives CDR1 SNHLY, CDR2 FYNNEI. Trimming removed 6 bases from V and 3 bases from J; junction bases left unmatched: 10. This chain's CDR3 is CASRPTPGGSNEKLFF. DNA for the CDR3: TGTGCCAGCAGGCCGACCCCAGGGGGTTCTAATGAAAAACTGTTTTTT.

V usage is TRBV10-1 and J usage is TRBJ2-7; TRBD1 agrees at 7 bases. The ends lost 6 bases at V and 3 bases at J; junction bases unmatched: 11. CDR1 WNHNN and CDR2 SYGVQD come from the germline V gene (reference sequence). The CDR3 has 15 residues. CDR3 protein: CASSPTGARGYEQYF. The CDR3 region has the DNA TGCGCCAGCAGCCCCACAGGGGCAAGAGGCTACGAGCAGTACTTC.

The V and J genes are TRBV9 and TRBJ2-6; D remains ambiguous. CDR3 size: 15 residues. Per the germline V gene, CDR1 is SGDLS and CDR2 is YYNGEE. V was shortened by 4 bases and J by 2 bases, with 10 bases between the two germline ends. CDR3: CASSPQLAGANVLTF. CDR3 in DNA: TGTGCCAGCAGCCCTCAACTCGCTGGGGCCAACGTCCTGACTTTC. Together with reference TRBV9 and TRBJ2-6, the CDR3 gives the full variable domain: DSGVTQTPKHLITATGQRVTLRCSPRSGDLSVYWYQQSLDQGLQFLIQYYNGEERAKGNILERFSAQQFPDLHSELNLSSLELGDSALYFCASSPQLAGANVLTFGAGSRLTVL.

The chain recombines TRBV27 with TRBJ1-2; 8 bases match TRBD1. Germline CDR1 and CDR2: MNHEY and SMNVEV (reference sequence). V was clipped by 5 bases and J by 0 bases; unmatched bases: 11. The CDR3 extends over 17 amino acids. The CDR3 DNA sequence: TGTGCCAGCAGTCGATCCGGGACAGGAGGGACTAACTATGGCTACACCTTC. It codes for CASSRSGTGGTNYGYTF.

The rearrangement joins TRBV28 to TRBJ1-6; the D gene is possibly TRBD1 (6 bases). The CDR3 spans 13 residues. From germline, CDR1 is MDHEN and CDR2 SYDVKM. The germline V and J ends were trimmed by 7 bases and 9 bases, with 13 bases remaining between them. The CDR3 protein is CASKGGKGSPLHF. CDR3 sequence (DNA): TGTGCCAGCAAGGGGGGGAAGGGTTCACCCCTCCACTTT. Complete variable domain (other parts from reference TRBV28 and TRBJ1-6): DVKVTQSSRYLVKRTGEKVFLECVQDMDHENMFWYRQDPGLGLRLIYFSYDVKMKEKGDIPEGYSVSREKKERFSLILESASTNQTSMYLCASKGGKGSPLHFGNGTRLTVT.

This chain connects TRBV12-5 to TRBJ1-3, with D perhaps TRBD1 (6 bases). Germline values: CDR1 LGHNT, CDR2 FRNRAP. Trimming took off 8 bases at V and 2 bases at J, with 19 bases between the two ends. This CDR3 contains 16 residues. CDR3 loop: CASSISGVSAGNTIYF. The DNA of the CDR3 is TGTGCTAGTTCCATTTCAGGGGTTAGCGCTGGAAACACCATATATTTT.

The rearrangement links TRBV7-9 to TRBJ2-2; D is undetermined. V was cut by 5 bases and J by 5 bases, with 6 bases left in between. This CDR3 is built from 12 residues. Germline loops: CDR1 SEHNR, CDR2 FQNEAQ (reference sequence). CDR3 amino acids: CASSRATGELFF. In DNA, the CDR3 is TGTGCCAGCAGCCGTGCGACCGGGGAGCTGTTTTTT.

This clone was observed a few times. The rearrangement uses TRBV28 and TRBJ2-1; 7 bases match TRBD2. The germline V gene encodes CDR1 MDHEN and CDR2 SYDVKM. V lost 6 bases, J lost 6 bases, and 14 bases stayed unmatched. The CDR3 contains 16 residues. The CDR3 region is CASSRETGTTFNEQFF. CDR3 nucleotides: TGTGCCAGCAGCCGAGAAACCGGGACTACATTCAATGAGCAGTTCTTC.